The TCR beta chain described here comes from a study of circulating and synovial CD4+ cells in juvenile arthritis. The method was immunoSEQ multiplex PCR; TCRdb's version includes in-frame clones alone and lacks a portion of them. The repertoire consists of 25,000 to 35,000 clones, with approximately 92% occurring once and the leading ten covering 2.5% to 3.5%. The receptor comes from a human donor with juvenile idiopathic arthritis. Specimen: CD4+ T cells from blood.

The DNA of the CDR3 is TGTGCCAGCAGCAGGACAGGAAAGGTTGTATTGAACACTGAAGCTTTCTTT. It codes for CASSRTGKVVLNTEAFF. The genes are TRBV7-8 and TRBJ1-1; 7 positions agree with TRBD1. CDR1 is SGHVS and CDR2 is FQNEAQ in the germline V gene. Trimming took 5 bases from V and 0 from J; bases not matched to a gene: 12. The CDR3 contains 17 residues.